This is a list of T cell receptor beta chains from one sample in a study of regulatory T cells in long-lasting Graves disease. TCRdb used MiXCR to reprocess the multiplex PCR reads, holding one entry per CDR3 protein. This sample has around 450,000 distinct CDR3 sequences; 20% to 25% occur once, and the top ten carry roughly 7%. The starting material was peripheral blood mononuclear cells (PBMCs), obtained when the disease was refractory, from a patient treated with antithyroid drugs. These receptors came from a female donor with Graves disease. The CDR3 runs from the conserved cysteine through the conserved F or W. A D gene is named only where the DNA matches it firmly. Clone size is given for some rows only: seen once, a few or many times, or a class if the clone is expanded.

TRBJ1-6	many	-	TRBV28	CASSFYSNSPLHF	TGTGCCAGCAGTTTCTATTCAAATTCACCCCTCCACTTT
TRBJ1-6	-	-	TRBV7-2	CASSFNPVTADSPLHF	TGTGCCAGCAGCTTTAACCCCGTGACCGCTGATTCACCCCTCCACTTT
TRBJ1-1	-	-	TRBV10-2	CASSEQGKGDTEAFF	TGCGCCAGCAGTGAGCAGGGGAAGGGGGACACTGAAGCTTTCTTT
TRBJ2-5	many	-	TRBV28	CAVGGGGQSQETQYF	TGTGCCGTGGGGGGGGGGGGACAAAGCCAAGAGACCCAGTACTTC
TRBJ2-7	many	-	TRBV7-8	CASSLVAGPYEQYF	TGTGCCAGCAGCTTAGTGGCGGGCCCCTACGAGCAGTACTTC
TRBJ1-1	-	-	TRBV12-3/TRBV12-4	CASRWGDGEAFF	TGTGCCAGCAGATGGGGTGATGGTGAAGCTTTCTTT
TRBJ2-7	few	TRBD1	TRBV3-1	CASSARTGVSYEQYF	TGTGCCAGCAGCGCCCGGACAGGGGTCTCCTACGAGCAGTACTTC
TRBJ2-5	many	TRBD2	TRBV20-1	CSARGTRVGETQYF	TGCAGTGCTAGAGGGACTAGGGTAGGCGAGACCCAGTACTTC
TRBJ2-2	-	-	TRBV30	CAWNLNTGELFF	TGTGCCTGGAACCTGAACACCGGGGAGCTGTTTTTT
TRBJ2-2	-	-	TRBV6-2/TRBV6-3	CTSSYSGTGELFF	TGTACCAGCAGTTATTCAGGCACCGGGGAGCTGTTTTTT
TRBJ2-5	many	-	TRBV11-1	CASRGRDQETQYF	TGTGCCAGCAGGGGACGGGACCAAGAGACCCAGTACTTC
TRBJ1-1	-	TRBD1	TRBV12-3/TRBV12-4	CASSDPTGAEAFF	TGTGCCAGCAGCGACCCAACAGGGGCGGAAGCTTTCTTT
TRBJ1-2	many	-	TRBV15	CATSRDGMGRLYGYTF	TGTGCCACCAGCAGAGATGGAATGGGACGGTTGTATGGCTACACCTTC
TRBJ2-5	-	TRBD1	TRBV18	CASSPGQGYQETQYF	TGTGCCAGCTCACCGGGACAGGGGTACCAAGAGACCCAGTACTTC
TRBJ1-1	-	-	TRBV29-1	CSVGGLNTETFF	TGCAGCGTTGGGGGACTGAACACTGAAACTTTCTTT
TRBJ2-1	few	TRBD2	TRBV20-1	CSASNSWREGPNEQFF	TGCAGTGCTAGCAACTCCTGGCGGGAGGGACCCAATGAGCAGTTCTTC
TRBJ2-5	many	-	TRBV11-2	CASSPTRDTQTQYF	TGTGCCAGCAGCCCCACTCGGGACACCCAGACCCAGTACTTC
TRBJ2-3	-	-	TRBV28	CASSSSGDNTDTQYF	TGTGCCAGCAGTTCCAGTGGAGACAACACAGATACGCAGTATTTT
TRBJ2-5	-	TRBD2	TRBV7-9	CASSFPAGVRGRETQYF	TGTGCCAGCAGCTTTCCAGCGGGAGTTCGAGGGAGAGAGACCCAGTACTTC
TRBJ2-7	many	-	TRBV12-3/TRBV12-4	CASSVSGLKYEQYF	TGTGCCAGCAGTGTTTCCGGACTGAAGTACGAGCAGTACTTC
TRBJ1-5	few	-	TRBV30	CAWSSHRDQPQHF	TGTGCCTGGAGTTCCCACAGGGATCAGCCCCAGCATTTT
TRBJ2-6	many	TRBD1	TRBV28	CASTPGTGGSGANVLTF	TGTGCCAGCACCCCCGGGACAGGGGGTTCTGGGGCCAACGTCCTGACTTTC
TRBJ1-1	-	-	TRBV30	CAWTDPPGQRYTEAFF	TGTGCCTGGACCGACCCACCGGGGCAGCGGTACACTGAAGCTTTCTTT
TRBJ2-7	many	TRBD1	TRBV29-1	CSADNRDRGYEQYF	TGCAGCGCCGACAACCGGGACAGGGGCTACGAGCAGTACTTC
TRBJ2-2	-	TRBD1	TRBV6-2/TRBV6-3	CASSCDRGRELRGTGELFF	TGTGCCAGCAGTTGTGACAGGGGGCGGGAACTGAGAGGTACCGGGGAGCTGTTTTTT
TRBJ1-3	-	-	TRBV30	CASLGAYSGNTIYF	TGTGCCTCCCTCGGAGCGTATTCTGGAAACACCATATATTTT
TRBJ2-1	-	-	TRBV15	CATSRGGQVGYNEQFF	TGTGCCACCAGCAGAGGGGGCCAGGTCGGTTACAATGAGCAGTTCTTC
TRBJ2-5	-	TRBD2	TRBV6-2/TRBV6-3	CASRPWTSGEETQYF	TGTGCCAGCAGGCCTTGGACTAGCGGGGAAGAGACCCAGTACTTC
TRBJ1-2	few	-	TRBV27	CASSWGANYGYTF	TGTGCCAGCAGTTGGGGGGCGAACTATGGCTACACCTTC
TRBJ1-5	many	-	TRBV5-1	CASSLDDSNQPQHF	TGCGCCAGCAGCTTGGACGATAGCAATCAGCCCCAGCATTTT
TRBJ1-3	-	-	TRBV6-1	CASTQGRRNTIYF	TGTGCCAGCACTCAGGGGCGGAGAAACACCATATATTTT
TRBJ2-7	few	TRBD2	TRBV7-9	CASSFTGTSGSYEQYF	TGTGCCAGCAGCTTTACCGGGACTAGCGGGAGTTACGAGCAGTACTTC
TRBJ2-1	-	TRBD2	TRBV28	CASRILAGNEQFF	TGTGCCAGCAGGATCTTAGCGGGGAATGAGCAGTTCTTC
TRBJ1-5	few	-	TRBV5-1	CASSLGGAGNQPQHF	TGCGCCAGCAGCTTGGGGGGGGCCGGCAATCAGCCCCAGCATTTT
TRBJ2-6	-	TRBD2	TRBV7-9	CASSGSGTSGSGANVLTF	TGTGCCAGCAGCGGGTCAGGGACTAGCGGGTCTGGGGCCAACGTCCTGACTTTC
TRBJ2-2	few	-	TRBV6-5	CASSFGPTGGRSGELFF	TGTGCCAGCAGTTTCGGCCCGACCGGTGGAAGATCCGGGGAGCTGTTTTTT
TRBJ2-5	-	-	TRBV6-9	CASSYSGTETQYF	TGTGCCAGCAGTTACTCTGGCACAGAGACCCAGTACTTC
TRBJ2-5	many	-	TRBV12-3/TRBV12-4	CASSFGYQETQYF	TGTGCCAGCAGTTTCGGGTACCAAGAGACCCAGTACTTC
TRBJ2-5	-	TRBD2	TRBV20-1	CSARPGTSGRWRQETQYF	TGCAGTGCCCGGCCCGGGACTAGCGGGAGATGGAGGCAAGAGACCCAGTACTTC
TRBJ2-7	-	-	TRBV13	CASRDLRSYEQYF	TGTGCCAGCCGGGACCTCCGGTCCTACGAGCAGTACTTC
TRBJ1-5	-	TRBD1	TRBV6-1	CASSPDRGQPQHF	TGTGCCAGCAGCCCGGACAGGGGTCAGCCCCAGCATTTT
TRBJ2-2	few	-	TRBV27	CASSPGPGRRGAGELFF	TGTGCCAGCAGCCCTGGACCGGGACGGAGAGGTGCCGGGGAGCTGTTTTTT
TRBJ1-2	many	-	TRBV6-1	CASTLQPGANYGYTF	TGTGCCAGCACCCTGCAGCCAGGGGCTAACTATGGCTACACCTTC
TRBJ2-2	-	TRBD1	TRBV6-1	CASSNHFGQGDTGELFF	TGTGCCAGCAGTAACCACTTTGGACAGGGAGACACCGGGGAGCTGTTTTTT
TRBJ1-1	many	-	TRBV6-1	CASADLGTEAFF	TGTGCCAGCGCCGACTTGGGCACTGAAGCTTTCTTT
TRBJ2-5	once	-	TRBV4-3	CASSPQKASGGGLRETQYF	TGCGCCAGCAGCCCCCAGAAGGCTAGCGGAGGGGGGCTTCGGGAGACCCAGTACTTC
TRBJ2-7	many	-	TRBV6-5	CASSYSSTYEQYF	TGTGCCAGCAGTTACAGTAGTACCTACGAGCAGTACTTC
TRBJ1-1	many	-	TRBV12-3/TRBV12-4	CASRPGTRTEAFF	TGTGCCAGCAGACCAGGGACCCGAACTGAAGCTTTCTTT
TRBJ2-5	few	TRBD1	TRBV9	CASSVRGTGGRETQYF	TGTGCCAGCAGCGTCCGAGGGACAGGAGGAAGGGAGACCCAGTACTTC
TRBJ1-2	-	-	TRBV4-1	CASSPFSTVAPNYGYTF	TGCGCCAGCAGCCCTTTTTCTACTGTCGCTCCCAACTATGGCTACACCTTC
TRBJ2-7	many	-	TRBV6-5	CASSSPLTSREQYF	TGTGCCAGCAGTTCACCACTGACTAGTCGCGAGCAGTACTTC
TRBJ2-5	few	-	TRBV3-1	CASSQEDNSGETQYF	TGTGCCAGCAGCCAAGAGGATAATAGCGGAGAGACCCAGTACTTC
TRBJ1-1	-	TRBD1	TRBV5-1	CASSSYRGRWDTEAFF	TGCGCCAGCAGCTCGTACAGGGGGCGCTGGGACACTGAAGCTTTCTTT
TRBJ1-6	many	TRBD1	TRBV28	CASEPTGEYNSPLHF	TGTGCCAGCGAGCCGACAGGGGAGTATAATTCACCCCTCCACTTT
TRBJ1-1	many	TRBD1	TRBV14	CASSQYDRARNTEAFF	TGTGCCAGCAGCCAATACGACAGGGCTAGAAACACTGAAGCTTTCTTT
TRBJ2-7	few	-	TRBV20-1	CSARSTTYGEQYF	TGCAGTGCTAGATCGACAACCTACGGCGAGCAGTACTTC
TRBJ1-5	-	-	TRBV6-5	CASSYGWGRGNQPQHF	TGTGCCAGCAGTTACGGTTGGGGAAGGGGCAATCAGCCCCAGCATTTT